The 22 T cell receptor beta chains given below trace back to one sample, sequenced in a study of regulatory T cells in long-lasting Graves disease. The time point was: newly diagnosed GD, antithyroid drugs for less than 3 months. The authors made the TCR library using RNA they extracted from PBMCs. CDR3 regions were amplified by Arm-PCR using iRepertoire HTBI primers to build TCR beta libraries. TCRdb used MiXCR to reprocess the multiplex PCR reads, holding one entry per CDR3 protein. The sample comprises 350,000 to 400,000 distinct CDR3 sequences, 15% to 20% of which are singletons, and around 21% rests with the top ten. A further study also used this sample, focusing on T cells in Graves' hyperthyroidism and ophthalmopathy.

The material sequenced was peripheral blood mononuclear cells (PBMCs), taken at new diagnosis, from a patient treated with antithyroid drugs. The source of these receptors is a woman aged 18-29 years with Graves disease.

This clonotype was counted ten times or more. The chain has TRBV5-1 and TRBJ2-1; tentatively, D is TRBD1 (5 bases). The ends were cut back, 2 bases at V and 4 bases at J, with 13 bases in the middle. The CDR3 covers 15 residues. Germline lookup yields CDR1 SGHRS and CDR2 YFSETQ. The CDR3 region is CASSFQGMSYNEQFF. The CDR3 nucleotides read TGCGCCAGCAGCTTTCAGGGAATGAGTTACAATGAGCAGTTCTTC.

This clonotype has a count of ten or more. V gene TRBV6-1 combines with J gene TRBJ2-7, with TRBD1 matching 12 bases. V gave up 7 bases and J gave up 3 bases; unmatched junction bases: 7. Germline CDR1 is MNHNS and CDR2 is SASEGT. The CDR3 spans 15 residues. CDR3 sequence reads: CASNPGTGGFYEQYF. CDR3 DNA: TGTGCCAGCAACCCCGGGACAGGGGGCTTCTACGAGCAGTACTTC.

This clonotype showed up many times. The chain uses TRBV6-1 and TRBJ2-1, with TRBD2 matching 9 bases. Trimming cost V 4 bases and J 5 bases; bases outside gene matches: 6. Germline lookup yields CDR1 MNHNS and CDR2 SASEGT. The CDR3 loop spans 15 amino acids. The CDR3 reads CASSAREGRNNEQFF. In DNA form, the CDR3 reads TGTGCCAGCAGTGCGCGGGAGGGCCGCAACAATGAGCAGTTCTTC.

This chain links TRBV28 with TRBJ1-2; D not resolved. Germline V gene data show CDR1 as MDHEN and CDR2 as SYDVKM. Trimming left V 3 bases short and J 5 bases short, with 13 bases between. This CDR3 is 14 amino acids long. The CDR3 DNA sequence: TGTGCCAGCAGTTTCCTGGCGTTGCAGTATGGCTACACCTTC. This sequence encodes CASSFLALQYGYTF.

The V call is TRBV6-4, the J call TRBJ2-7, with a weak D call TRBD2 (5 bases). CDR1 and CDR2 from the germline V gene are MRHNA and SNTAGT. Trimming shortened V by 7 bases and J by 6 bases, and 25 bases separated the two germline ends. This CDR3 region has 16 residues. The CDR3 nucleotides are TGTGCCAGCAAGGCCCCTTCGGGGATACCTGACTGCGAGCAGTACTTC. It specifies CASKAPSGIPDCEQYF.

This clonotype was seen a handful of times. The genes are TRBV28 and TRBJ1-5; D possibly corresponds to TRBD1 (5 bases). Germline V gene lookup returns CDR1 MDHEN and CDR2 SYDVKM. The CDR3 runs to 16 residues. V was pared by 1 base and J by 3 bases, with 13 bases between. CDR3 sequence: CASSLFAGISNQPQHF. The CDR3 region has the DNA TGTGCCAGCAGTTTATTTGCAGGGATATCCAATCAGCCCCAGCATTTT.

This clonotype came up many times. A much larger clone lies a single base off, so this may be a read error. The genes are TRBV6-1 and TRBJ2-7; the match to TRBD2 covers 12 bases. V dropped 3 bases and J dropped 4; count of bases not matched to a gene: 4. The CDR3 has 15 residues. CDR1 is MNHNS, CDR2 SASEGT, per germline. The CDR3 DNA is TGTGCCAGCAGTGAGTCGACTAGCGGGAGTTACGAGCAGTACTTC. Protein sequence: CASSESTSGSYEQYF.

This clonotype showed up just a few times. In DNA, the CDR3 is TGCAGCGTTCACCCCGGGACAGGGACCACCTACGAGCAGTACTTC. It is translated as CSVHPGTGTTYEQYF. The genes are TRBV29-1 and TRBJ2-7, with 9 bases identical to TRBD1. Trimming removed 5 bases from V and 2 bases from J; junction bases left unmatched: 10. CDR1 is SQVTM, CDR2 ANQGSEA, per germline. The CDR3 consists of 15 residues.

With regard to this clonotype: A much bigger clone sits one base away, suggesting this may be a read error. The gene calls are TRBV5-1 and TRBJ2-5, with D unresolved. The CDR3 length is 14 residues. Germline V gene lookup returns CDR1 SGHRS and CDR2 YFSETQ. CDR3 nucleotide sequence: TGCGCCAGCAGCTTAGCGCGCCACCAAGAGACCCAGTGCTTC. It codes for CASSLARHQETQCF.

This clonotype was found a few times. Just one base apart from a much larger clone, this may be a read error. The chain employs TRBV20-1 and TRBJ2-1, with TRBD2 matching 9 bases. Germline CDR1 DFQATT, CDR2 SNEGSKA (reference sequence). This CDR3 region has 15 residues. CDR3 sequence: CSARGPGLALDDQFF. The CDR3 DNA reads TGCAGTGCTAGAGGTCCGGGACTAGCCCTGGATGATCAGTTCTTC.

This clonotype was counted ten times or more. V usage is TRBV5-1 and J usage is TRBJ2-2; a possible D gene is TRBD2 (6 bases). Germline CDR1 SGHRS, CDR2 YFSETQ. V dropped 0 bases and J dropped 5 bases, with 11 bases sitting between them. This CDR3 is built from 15 residues. The CDR3 protein is CASSLDPGGTGELFF. CDR3 nucleotide sequence: TGCGCCAGCAGCTTGGATCCCGGGGGTACCGGGGAGCTGTTTTTT.

The sample holds many counts of this clonotype. J is TRBJ1-1 and V is TRBV5-1; TRBD1 matches 7 bases. The CDR3 is 14 amino acids. The germline V gene has CDR1 SGHRS and CDR2 YFSETQ. V trimming: 4 bases; J trimming: 0 bases; junction bases outside the gene matches: 3. The CDR3 is CASSPDRVNTEAFF. The CDR3 nucleotides read TGCGCCAGCAGCCCCGACAGGGTGAACACTGAAGCTTTCTTT.

This clonotype was counted ten times or more. The rearrangement joins TRBV27 to TRBJ2-1; 10 positions match TRBD2. Germline CDR1 MNHEY, CDR2 SMNVEV (reference sequence). V trimming: 2 bases; J trimming: 6 bases; junction bases outside the gene matches: 1. The CDR3 loop spans 14 amino acids. The CDR3 DNA reads TGTGCCAGCAGTTTAAGCGGGAGGGGCAATGAGCAGTTCTTC. This encodes CASSLSGRGNEQFF.

This chain uses TRBV2 with TRBJ2-1; 9 positions agree with TRBD2. CDR3 size: 14 residues. Germline V lookup: CDR1 SNHLY, CDR2 FYNNEI. J lost 7 bases, V lost 1 base, and 2 bases had no gene match. CDR3 loop: CASSEEGLANEQFF. CDR3 in DNA: TGTGCCAGCAGTGAAGAGGGACTAGCAAATGAGCAGTTCTTC.

This clonotype was counted many times. The rearrangement uses TRBV29-1 and TRBJ2-6; D unclear. Germline CDR1 is SQVTM and CDR2 is ANQGSEA. V lost 5 bases and J lost 0, with 14 bases in between. The CDR3 consists of 16 residues. CDR3 amino acids: CSVKTYKNSGANVLTF. Here the CDR3 DNA reads TGCAGCGTTAAAACGTACAAGAACTCTGGGGCCAACGTCCTGACTTTC.

This clonotype has ten or more counts. The chain uses TRBV28 and TRBJ2-7; D is unresolved. Germline V gene lookup returns CDR1 MDHEN and CDR2 SYDVKM. Trimming left V 6 bases short and J 2 bases short, with 17 bases between. CDR3 length equals 15 residues. CDR3 residues: CASSIWGGNPYEQYF. CDR3 coding DNA: TGTGCCAGCAGCATATGGGGTGGGAATCCCTACGAGCAGTACTTC.

This clonotype was counted a few times. The chain uses TRBV19 and TRBJ1-1, with D perhaps matching TRBD1 (6 bases). The CDR3 is 13 amino acids. Trimming removed 4 bases from V and 5 bases from J, with 11 bases in between. Germline CDR1 reads LNHDA; CDR2 reads SQIVND (reference sequence). Written as DNA, the CDR3 is TGTGCCAGTAGTAGCGGACAGCGGACTGAAGCTTTCTTT. Its protein is CASSSGQRTEAFF.

The chain uses TRBV20-1 and TRBJ2-1; D is uncertain. This CDR3 spans 12 amino acids. With 2 bases removed from V and 7 bases from J, the gap between germline ends came to 9 bases. Per germline, CDR1 DFQATT and CDR2 SNEGSKA (reference sequence). The CDR3 sequence: CSARSDKNEQFF. The CDR3 region has the DNA TGCAGTGCTAGATCTGATAAGAATGAGCAGTTCTTC.

This clonotype was counted at least ten times. The rearrangement joins TRBV27 to TRBJ1-5; 7 positions match TRBD1. From germline, CDR1 is MNHEY and CDR2 SMNVEV (reference sequence). J lost 5 bases, V lost 5 bases, and 12 bases had no gene match. The CDR3 spans 16 residues. The CDR3 spells CASSDRGQPLDQPQHF. For the CDR3, the DNA is TGTGCCAGCAGTGACCGGGGACAGCCACTGGATCAGCCCCAGCATTTT.

This clonotype was seen only a few times. V is TRBV4-2 and J is TRBJ2-1; a weak D match, TRBD2 (6 bases). CDR3 length: 16 residues. Germline CDR1 LGHNA, CDR2 YNFKEQ. Trimming removed 3 bases at V and 3 bases at J, with 15 bases between. In DNA, the CDR3 is TGTGCCAGCAGCCAGGCGGGGACTGCAGACTACAATGAGCAGTTCTTC. It is translated as CASSQAGTADYNEQFF.

This clonotype was observed many times. The chain employs TRBV6-1 and TRBJ2-1; 10 bases map to TRBD2. The germline CDR1 and CDR2 sequences are MNHNS and SASEGT. V lost 6 bases to trimming and J lost 4 bases; unmatched junction nucleotides: 6. There are 15 residues in the CDR3. The CDR3 here is CASSRTSGTYNEQFF. CDR3 nucleotide sequence: TGTGCCAGCAGCCGAACTAGCGGGACGTACAATGAGCAGTTCTTC.

This clonotype was found many times. V and J are TRBV4-2 and TRBJ2-7; the D is unclear. With 4 bases removed from V and 6 bases from J, the gap between germline ends came to 13 bases. Per the germline V gene, CDR1 is LGHNA and CDR2 is YNFKEQ. The CDR3 spans 13 residues. This CDR3 is CASSPQPTSEQYF. The CDR3 DNA follows: TGTGCCAGCAGCCCCCAACCGACCTCCGAGCAGTACTTC.